This T cell receptor beta chain was sequenced for a study of blood T cell repertoires in COVID-19 (dated by TCRdb to about 2020). Describing the broader study: Collaborator samples came from the United States, Italy and Spain and covered acute and convalescent phases of COVID-19. The material from the prospective study consisted of cDNA or gDNA derived from T cells, B-cell-depleted T cells, or PBMCs. Deeply sampled blood TCRbeta repertoires from subjects exposed to, actively infected with, or recovered from COVID-19 were included in the dataset. The repertoires were released in a freely available public database meant as a resource for research on the immune response to SARS-CoV-2. The samples were drawn from the first 160 participants of the ongoing ImmuneRACE study and from 950 to 1,500 subjects provided by 6 global collaborators. Sample metadata almost always included a de-identified subject ID, COVID-19 status, age in years and sex. Where available, HLA class I and class II types were taken from metadata supplied by the sample provider and were not determined by assay-based typing.

Study-level results and caveats: The quantity of clinical and demographic metadata differed by source and by participant and was supplied without curation.

From the germline V gene (reference sequence), CDR1 is SEHNR and CDR2 is FQNEAQ. From its cysteine to its phenylalanine, the CDR3 spans 14 amino acids. Kept here is only the CDR3 DNA, which spans 42 bases and is read in frame from base 1. The junction shows trimming of 1 base on V and 5 bases on J, plus 12 bases between the germline ends. TCRbeta CDR3 regions were amplified from genomic DNA by means of the immunoSEQ Assay, a bias-controlled multiplex PCR. Under the source paper's analysis protocol: The number of nucleated cells in each sample was estimated from the amplification of reference gene primers within the assay. To quantify the absolute abundance of each unique TCRbeta CDR3 rearrangement, sequence reads were collapsed and filtered. For each sample, productive Simpson clonality was calculated as the square root of Simpson's diversity index over productive rearrangements. Sourced from immuneACCESS, this table was stored by TCRdb with only in-frame sequences that have V and J called. A share of the clones is absent; for the studies checked, an unresolved V gene accounts for under half, and the remainder has no known explanation. V and J calls and clone size are given by that table; D and trimming were obtained from the DNA. In all, the sample holds some 150,000 clones, and around 80% of those were seen once. About 3.9% of the sample lies in the top ten.

For this clone: Its antigen has not been determined. Per-base quality was not reported, and no clone a single base away is much larger than it.

Whole blood was collected in K2EDTA tubes by collaborating institutions according to the institutions' own protocols. For TCRbeta analysis, collaborator samples were shipped as frozen whole blood, as isolated PBMCs, or as DNA extracted from either sample type. Recombination connected TRBV7-9 to TRBJ2-7; tentative D gene TRBD1, with 6 bases matching. The source is a man in his 60s with acute or convalescent COVID-19. The sequenced sample consisted of peripheral blood. The CDR3 here reads CASSLETGYHEQYF. The DNA sequence follows: TGTGCCAGCAGCTTAGAAACAGGGTACCACGAGCAGTACTTC.